These 26 T cell receptor beta chains were all obtained from the same sample, sequenced in a study of type 1 regulatory T cells. TCRdb ran MiXCR on the reads and lists one entry per CDR3 protein. The table shows 80,000 to 100,000 distinct CDR3 sequences, with around a third occurring only once. The sample consisted of CD4+ T cells, either the whole sample or a sorted fraction (not recorded which). All receptors derive from a human donor in good health.

The sample holds a few counts of this clonotype. The CDR3 DNA reads as TGTGCCAGTGCGGGACCTAATCAGCCCCAGCATTTT. Residues: CASAGPNQPQHF. The chain carries TRBV12-3 or TRBV12-4 and TRBJ1-5; D is possibly TRBD1 (5 bases). The CDR3 runs to 12 residues. Deletions cut 9 bases from V and 4 bases from J, with 10 bases between.

This clonotype occurred many times. The chain links TRBV18 to TRBJ2-2; 9 nucleotides align to TRBD2. V was clipped by 1 base and J by 2 bases; unmatched bases: 2. Germline CDR1 is KGHSH and CDR2 is LQKENI. There are 16 residues in the CDR3. The CDR3 spells CASSPRLADNTGELFF. CDR3 DNA: TGTGCCAGCTCACCACGACTAGCGGATAACACCGGGGAGCTGTTTTTT.

This clonotype occurred a few times. The chain couples TRBV19 to TRBJ1-5; D is possibly TRBD1 (6 bases). The CDR3 consists of 17 residues. Germline CDR1 reads LNHDA; CDR2 reads SQIVND (reference sequence). Trimming took off 3 bases at V and 2 bases at J, with 17 bases between the two ends. CDR3 DNA sequence: TGTGCCAGTAGTATGGAACAGGGTAATAGAGGCAATCAGCCCCAGCATTTT. This translates into CASSMEQGNRGNQPQHF.

This clonotype turned up a few times. The J gene is TRBJ2-7, the V gene TRBV28; 9 bases map to TRBD2. Germline CDR1 reads MDHEN; CDR2 reads SYDVKM. With 7 bases clipped from V and 3 bases from J, the junction kept 13 bases outside the gene matches. This CDR3 comprises 16 residues. The CDR3 DNA reads TGTGCCAGCACCCGGATAGGACTAGCGTGGAACTACGAGCAGTACTTC. Its protein is CASTRIGLAWNYEQYF. The full variable domain, its missing parts supplied by reference TRBV28 and TRBJ2-7, is DVKVTQSSRYLVKRTGEKVFLECVQDMDHENMFWYRQDPGLGLRLIYFSYDVKMKEKGDIPEGYSVSREKKERFSLILESASTNQTSMYLCASTRIGLAWNYEQYFGPGTRLTVT.

This rearrangement joins TRBV19 to TRBJ1-5; D unclear. The V gene lost 6 bases and the J gene lost 4 bases, with 13 bases spanning the gap. The CDR3 consists of 14 residues. The germline gives CDR1 LNHDA, CDR2 SQIVND (reference sequence). The DNA for the CDR3 is TGTGCCAGTAGCGTCGGGCGGGGTAATCAGCCCCAGCATTTT. Translation: CASSVGRGNQPQHF.

This clonotype was observed a handful of times. The rearrangement uses TRBV7-2 and TRBJ2-7, with 8 bases matching TRBD2. From germline, CDR1 is SGHTA and CDR2 FQGNSA. The CDR3 has 15 residues. V lost 5 bases to trimming and J lost 6 bases; unmatched junction nucleotides: 12. CDR3 DNA sequence: TGTGCCAGCAGCAGAGCCTTAGCGGGAAGCGGCGAGCAGTACTTC. This encodes CASSRALAGSGEQYF. The full variable domain, rest sourced from reference TRBV7-2 and TRBJ2-7, is GAGVSQSPSNKVTEKGKDVELRCDPISGHTALYWYRQSLGQGLEFLIYFQGNSAPDKSGLPSDRFSAERTGGSVSTLTIQRTQQEDSAVYLCASSRALAGSGEQYFGPGTRLTVT.

The sample holds a few counts of this clonotype. The V gene is TRBV5-5, the J gene TRBJ1-2; 8 bases agree with TRBD1. CDR3 length: 13 amino acids. V shed 4 bases, J shed 7 bases, and the junction held 6 bases outside the gene matches. The V gene's germline CDR1 is SGHKS and CDR2 YYEKEE (reference sequence). In DNA form, the CDR3 reads TGTGCCAGCAGCATGACAGGGGTTGTTGGCTACACCTTC. It encodes CASSMTGVVGYTF.

CDR3 DNA sequence: TGTGCCAGCAGCTTAGCGTCCGGTGAGCAGTTCTTC. Its translation: CASSLASGEQFF. The chain uses TRBV11-2 and TRBJ2-1; no firm D call. Germline assignment: CDR1 SGHAT and CDR2 FQNNGV. This CDR3 contains 12 residues. Trimming left V 1 base short and J 9 bases short, with 7 bases between.

This clonotype was seen only a few times. This chain's CDR3 is CSVVQGQGWTEAFF. Written as DNA, the CDR3 is TGCAGCGTTGTCCAAGGACAGGGGTGGACTGAAGCTTTCTTT. The chain couples TRBV29-1 to TRBJ1-1; TRBD1 agrees at 9 bases. With 4 bases clipped from V and 5 bases from J, the junction kept 8 bases outside the gene matches. Germline CDR1 and CDR2: SQVTM and ANQGSEA. This CDR3 has 14 residues.

This chain uses TRBV19 with TRBJ1-6; maybe TRBD1 (6 bases). Trimming took 7 bases from V and 3 from J, leaving 10 bases between them. CDR1 and CDR2 (germline): LNHDA, SQIVND (reference sequence). This CDR3 has 14 amino acids. The CDR3 DNA reads as TGTGCCAGTACAGGACAGAACTATAATTCACCCCTCCACTTT. Translation gives CASTGQNYNSPLHF.

This chain links TRBV3-1 with TRBJ2-1; D possibly corresponds to TRBD2 (5 bases). This CDR3 comprises 15 residues. V shed 0 bases and J shed 2 bases, with 8 bases lying between them. Germline V gene lookup returns CDR1 LGHDT and CDR2 YNNKEL (reference sequence). CDR3 in amino acids: CASSQDRRPYNEQFF. The CDR3 bases are TGTGCCAGCAGCCAAGACAGGAGGCCCTACAATGAGCAGTTCTTC.

A remark on this clonotype: At one of its ends the junction is not consistent with the germline gene, which may arise from a read error. The CDR3 loop is CASSFGTGVHGGLFF. CDR3 sequence (DNA): TGTGCCAGCAGTTTTGGGACAGGGGTCCACGGGGGGCTGTTTTTT. V is TRBV11-1 and J is TRBJ2-2, with 10 bases aligning to TRBD1. CDR1 and CDR2 (germline): SGHAT, FQDESV (reference sequence). CDR3 length: 15 residues. The whole variable domain, remainder taken from reference TRBV11-1 and TRBJ2-2, is EAEVAQSPRYKITEKSQAVAFWCDPISGHATLYWYRQILGQGPELLVQFQDESVVDDSQLPKDRFSAERLKGVDSTLKIQPAELGDSAMYLCASSFGTGVHGGLFFGEGSRLTVL.

This rearrangement joins TRBV6-2 or TRBV6-3 to TRBJ2-7; D unresolved. The CDR3 consists of 14 residues. Per the germline V gene, CDR1 is MNHEY and CDR2 is SVGEGT. The V end lost 2 bases, the J end lost 2 bases, and 10 bases lay between the germline ends. CDR3 in DNA: TGTGCCAGCAGTTACCTCCAGCTCCCCTACGAGCAGTACTTC. Amino acids: CASSYLQLPYEQYF.

As to this clonotype: One end of the junction varies from germline; a read error may be responsible. J is TRBJ2-7 and V is TRBV3-1; no clear D. Looked up from germline, CDR1 is LGHDT and CDR2 is YNNKEL (reference sequence). This CDR3 spans 14 amino acids. Here the CDR3 DNA reads TGTGCCAGCAGCCAAGCCAGGCAGCCCTACGAGCGGTACTTC. This translates into CASSQARQPYERYF.

This clonotype was recorded many times. V is TRBV11-2 and J is TRBJ2-2; 10 nucleotides match TRBD2. V gave up 5 bases and J gave up 3 bases; unmatched junction bases: 15. Germline V CDR1 and CDR2: SGHAT, FQNNGV. The CDR3 covers 19 residues. Written as DNA, the CDR3 is TGTGCCAGCAGCCAGAGCGTCCTAAGCGGGAGGGCCTACACCGGGGAGCTGTTTTTT. The encoded protein is CASSQSVLSGRAYTGELFF.

In this sample, this clonotype turned up a few times. The V call is TRBV7-9, the J call TRBJ2-7; maybe TRBD1 (6 bases). V was trimmed by 7 bases and J by 1 base, leaving 14 bases between them. The germline V gene encodes CDR1 SEHNR and CDR2 FQNEAQ (reference sequence). This CDR3 spans 14 amino acids. Written as DNA, the CDR3 is TGTGCCAGCACCGAAGACAGGCCTTCCTACGAGCAGTACTTC. This gives the protein CASTEDRPSYEQYF.

This clonotype has more than one count but fewer than ten. V gene TRBV20-1 combines with J gene TRBJ1-1, with TRBD1 identical over 7 bases. Germline-derived CDR1 and CDR2 are DFQATT and SNEGSKA (reference sequence). The CDR3 is 16 amino acids. J gave up 4 bases and V 6 bases, and 17 bases lay outside the gene matches. CDR3 DNA: TGCAGTGCAAAGAACAGGGGCCCTCTCCTGGGCACTGAAGCTTTCTTT. Translating gives CSAKNRGPLLGTEAFF.

The V call is TRBV29-1, the J call TRBJ2-2; D is perhaps TRBD2 (5 bases). The CDR3 consists of 12 residues. V was pared by 1 base and J by 9 bases, with 9 bases between. Germline values: CDR1 SQVTM, CDR2 ANQGSEA. CDR3 DNA sequence: TGCAGCGTTGAAGTTAGCGCCCGGGAGCTGTTTTTT. This encodes CSVEVSARELFF.

The chain has TRBV7-9 and TRBJ2-7; D call uncertain. The CDR3 length is 17 residues. Germline CDR1 SEHNR, CDR2 FQNEAQ (reference sequence). The V and J ends lost 0 bases and 3 bases respectively, with 18 bases between them. The CDR3: CASSLAPSVSRHYEQYF. In DNA, the CDR3 is TGTGCCAGCAGCTTAGCGCCGTCCGTCTCCCGTCACTACGAGCAGTACTTC.

This clonotype has only a few counts. The chain recombines TRBV20-1 with TRBJ1-1; D gene ambiguous. There are 13 residues in the CDR3. The V gene's germline CDR1 is DFQATT and CDR2 SNEGSKA (reference sequence). The V end lost 6 bases, the J end lost 9 bases, and 20 bases lay between the germline ends. In DNA form, the CDR3 reads TGCAGTGCACCGATAGGGAGGCATTATAAAGCTTTCTTT. Translating it yields CSAPIGRHYKAFF.

This chain connects TRBV4-3 to TRBJ2-3; D not certain. Trimming shortened V by 0 bases and J by 1 base, and 8 bases separated the two germline ends. Germline CDR1 reads LGHNA; CDR2 reads YSLEER. There are 15 residues in the CDR3. CDR3 protein: CASSQEGAGTDTQYF. CDR3 DNA: TGCGCCAGCAGCCAAGAAGGAGCCGGCACAGATACGCAGTATTTT.

This clonotype was found a few times. The chain has TRBV2 and TRBJ2-3; maybe TRBD1 (6 bases). The V end was cut by 1 base, the J end by 4 bases, with 6 bases between. Germline loops: CDR1 SNHLY, CDR2 FYNNEI. The CDR3 consists of 13 residues. This CDR3 is CASSEEGADTQYF. The DNA for the CDR3 is TGTGCCAGCAGTGAAGAGGGGGCAGATACGCAGTATTTT.

The chain uses TRBV7-2 and TRBJ2-1; TRBD1 agrees at 10 bases. Losses at the gene ends were 4 bases for V and 10 bases for J; bases not matched to a gene: 13. The germline V gene has CDR1 SGHTA and CDR2 FQGNSA. The CDR3 contains 16 residues. In DNA form, the CDR3 reads TGTGCCAGCAGCTCCGCCCGGGACAGGGGTTCTCTCGAGCAGTTCTTC. Translated: CASSSARDRGSLEQFF.

This clonotype came up a few times. This chain connects TRBV5-1 to TRBJ2-1, with 12 bases that match TRBD2. Trimming removed 0 bases from V and 8 bases from J; junction bases left unmatched: 18. The CDR3 sequence is 20 residues long. The germline V gene has CDR1 SGHRS and CDR2 YFSETQ. This CDR3 is CASSLGEGAPSGRASDEQFF. CDR3 nucleotides: TGCGCCAGCAGCTTGGGTGAGGGGGCGCCTAGCGGGAGGGCCTCGGATGAGCAGTTCTTC.

This clonotype was found a few times. J is TRBJ2-5 and V is TRBV10-3; unclear D gene. Trimming took off 0 bases at V and 5 bases at J, with 7 bases between the two ends. Germline-derived CDR1 and CDR2 are ENHRY and SYGVKD. The CDR3 runs to 13 residues. The CDR3 DNA reads TGTGCCATCAGTGAGTCTCTGCCGGAGACCCAGTACTTC. Protein product: CAISESLPETQYF.

This clonotype was recorded once. This chain joins TRBV2 and TRBJ2-1; 11 bases map to TRBD2. Germline loops: CDR1 SNHLY, CDR2 FYNNEI. The CDR3 sequence is 15 residues long. V was pared by 6 bases and J by 9 bases, with 10 bases of the junction left unmatched. The CDR3 DNA sequence: TGTGCCAGCAGGAAAACTAGCGGGAGTTTGGGTGAGCAGTTCTTC. Its translation is CASRKTSGSLGEQFF.